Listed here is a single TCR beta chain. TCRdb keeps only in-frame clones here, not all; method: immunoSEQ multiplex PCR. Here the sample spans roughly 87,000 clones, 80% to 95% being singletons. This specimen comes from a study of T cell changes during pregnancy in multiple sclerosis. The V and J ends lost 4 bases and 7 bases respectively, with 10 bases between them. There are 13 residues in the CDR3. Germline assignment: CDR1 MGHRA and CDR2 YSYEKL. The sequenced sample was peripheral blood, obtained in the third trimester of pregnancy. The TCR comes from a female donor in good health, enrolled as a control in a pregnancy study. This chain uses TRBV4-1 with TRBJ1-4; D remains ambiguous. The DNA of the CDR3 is TGCGCCAGCAGCCTCCTCCTAAGTGAAAAACTGTTTTTT. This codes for CASSLLLSEKLFF.